This is a list of T cell receptor beta chains from one sample in a study of blood T cell repertoires in COVID-19. The protocol was immunoSEQ multiplex PCR, while the TCRdb copy is restricted to in-frame clones and leaves out a portion. The profile covers under 250,000 clones, with roughly 87% appearing a single time and just over 2.5% taken by the ten largest. Sequenced: PBMCs or T cells enriched from blood (not recorded which). The receptors come from a woman in her twenties or thirties with acute COVID-19. The conserved cysteine and the conserved F or W are not part of the CDR3 here. The order of the fields is V gene, D gene, clone size, J gene, CDR3 protein. The D gene is left open where the match is weak. The listing skips clone size in some rows; elsewhere it reads once, few, many or a size class.

V: TRBV27; D: -; size: -; J: TRBJ2-4; CDR3: ASRPGGGQNIQY
V: TRBV10-3; D: -; size: -; J: TRBJ1-2; CDR3: AISDWTESNYGYT
V: TRBV19; D: -; size: -; J: TRBJ1-2; CDR3: ASSIPGDYGYT
V: TRBV19; D: TRBD2; size: -; J: TRBJ2-5; CDR3: ASSIGAGGGLQETQY
V: TRBV6-2/TRBV6-3; D: -; size: -; J: TRBJ1-5; CDR3: ASSYRRGGQPQH
V: TRBV5-8; D: -; size: -; J: TRBJ1-5; CDR3: ASSLTSQLSTSNQPQH
V: TRBV28; D: -; size: -; J: TRBJ1-3; CDR3: ASSLDRGNTIY
V: TRBV12-5; D: -; size: -; J: TRBJ1-5; CDR3: ASRRVNQPQH
V: TRBV5-1; D: TRBD1; size: -; J: TRBJ2-2; CDR3: ASSWKSGTGVSGELF
V: TRBV29-1; D: TRBD1; size: -; J: TRBJ1-2; CDR3: SAARDRGGYGYT
V: TRBV19; D: -; size: few; J: TRBJ1-2; CDR3: ASKQGFISYGYT
V: TRBV7-2; D: TRBD1; size: -; J: TRBJ2-2; CDR3: ASSFRGLVETGELF
V: TRBV5-1; D: TRBD1; size: -; J: TRBJ1-1; CDR3: ASSFFVGQGNTEAF
V: TRBV25-1; D: TRBD1; size: -; J: TRBJ1-2; CDR3: ASSEWSWDRGTGYT
V: TRBV3-1/TRBV3-2; D: -; size: few; J: TRBJ2-7; CDR3: ASSQGRGYEQY
V: TRBV18; D: -; size: -; J: TRBJ1-1; CDR3: ASSDSTEPGTEAF
V: TRBV27; D: TRBD1; size: -; J: TRBJ1-6; CDR3: ASSSHPDRAGSPLH